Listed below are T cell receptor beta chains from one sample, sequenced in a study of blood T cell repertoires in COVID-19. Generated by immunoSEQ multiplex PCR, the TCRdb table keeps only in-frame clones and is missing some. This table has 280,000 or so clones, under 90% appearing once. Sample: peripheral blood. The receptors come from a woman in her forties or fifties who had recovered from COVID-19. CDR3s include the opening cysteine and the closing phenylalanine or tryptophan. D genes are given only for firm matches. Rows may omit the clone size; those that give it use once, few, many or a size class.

cdr3_nt: TGTGCCTGGAGTGTTGGGGGGTATGGCTACACCTTC; cdr3_aa: CAWSVGGYGYTF; clone_size: NA; v_call: TRBV30; d_call: NA; j_call: TRBJ1-2; cdr3_length: 12
cdr3_nt: TGTGCCACCTATCTCCCAAACTATGGCTACACCTTC; cdr3_aa: CATYLPNYGYTF; clone_size: NA; v_call: TRBV7-9; d_call: NA; j_call: TRBJ1-2; cdr3_length: 12
cdr3_nt: TGTGCCAGCAGTTACTACAGCCAATACGGGGGGACCCAGTACTTC; cdr3_aa: CASSYYSQYGGTQYF; clone_size: NA; v_call: TRBV6-2/TRBV6-3; d_call: NA; j_call: TRBJ2-5; cdr3_length: 15
cdr3_nt: TGTGCCAGCAGCCGGGACAGGGGGCGAGGAGGGGACTATGGCTACACCTTC; cdr3_aa: CASSRDRGRGGDYGYTF; clone_size: once; v_call: TRBV4-2; d_call: TRBD1; j_call: TRBJ1-2; cdr3_length: 17
cdr3_nt: TGTGCCAGCAGCTTGTCTCCGGGGGCCTACAATGAGCAGTTCTTC; cdr3_aa: CASSLSPGAYNEQFF; clone_size: NA; v_call: TRBV5-4; d_call: NA; j_call: TRBJ2-1; cdr3_length: 15
cdr3_nt: TGTGCCTCAGCAACTACAGGGGGGCTTAAGGGCTACACCTTC; cdr3_aa: CASATTGGLKGYTF; clone_size: NA; v_call: TRBV30; d_call: TRBD1; j_call: TRBJ1-2; cdr3_length: 14
cdr3_nt: TGTGCCAGCAAACAGGGATCGGAGACCCAGTACTTC; cdr3_aa: CASKQGSETQYF; clone_size: NA; v_call: TRBV28; d_call: NA; j_call: TRBJ2-5; cdr3_length: 12
cdr3_nt: TGTGCCAGCAGTTCGAGGGGGGGCGCCGGGGAGCTGTTTTTT; cdr3_aa: CASSSRGGAGELFF; clone_size: NA; v_call: TRBV2; d_call: NA; j_call: TRBJ2-2; cdr3_length: 14
cdr3_nt: TGTGCCAGCACTGGGGGGGACACTGAAGCTTTCTTT; cdr3_aa: CASTGGDTEAFF; clone_size: NA; v_call: TRBV12-3/TRBV12-4; d_call: NA; j_call: TRBJ1-1; cdr3_length: 12
cdr3_nt: TGTGCCAGCAGCCAACTAGCGGCTAGCACAGATACGCAGTATTTT; cdr3_aa: CASSQLAASTDTQYF; clone_size: NA; v_call: TRBV4-2; d_call: TRBD2; j_call: TRBJ2-3; cdr3_length: 15
cdr3_nt: TGTGCCAGTAGTATGGGACAAAGCTCTGGAAACACCATATATTTT; cdr3_aa: CASSMGQSSGNTIYF; clone_size: NA; v_call: TRBV19; d_call: NA; j_call: TRBJ1-3; cdr3_length: 15
cdr3_nt: TGTGCCAGCAGCTTCCGTTATTCAGTTGGGGCCAACGTCCTGACTTTC; cdr3_aa: CASSFRYSVGANVLTF; clone_size: once; v_call: TRBV7-2; d_call: NA; j_call: TRBJ2-6; cdr3_length: 16
cdr3_nt: TGTGCCAGCAGCCCCCAGAACACCGGGGAGCTGTTTTTT; cdr3_aa: CASSPQNTGELFF; clone_size: NA; v_call: TRBV11-1; d_call: NA; j_call: TRBJ2-2; cdr3_length: 13
cdr3_nt: TGTGCCAGCAGGGAAGCAGGCGGACTTAGGGAGTTCTTC; cdr3_aa: CASREAGGLREFF; clone_size: NA; v_call: TRBV12-3/TRBV12-4; d_call: NA; j_call: TRBJ2-1; cdr3_length: 13
cdr3_nt: TGTGCCAGCAGTTCCGGGACAGGGAAAAGCTCCTATAATTCACCCCTCCACTTT; cdr3_aa: CASSSGTGKSSYNSPLHF; clone_size: NA; v_call: TRBV6-2/TRBV6-3; d_call: TRBD1; j_call: TRBJ1-6; cdr3_length: 18
cdr3_nt: TGTGCCAGTAGTATAGCTAGCGGAGCCTACGAGCAGTACTTC; cdr3_aa: CASSIASGAYEQYF; clone_size: medium-sized; v_call: TRBV19; d_call: TRBD2; j_call: TRBJ2-7; cdr3_length: 14